Each of the 21 T cell receptor beta chains below was sequenced from the same sample in a study of CD8 T cells in Susac syndrome. Reverse transcription of 0.5 to 1 ug RNA was performed with random hexamers. TCRdb used MiXCR to reprocess the immunoSEQ multiplex PCR reads, holding one entry per CDR3 protein. Of some 150,000 distinct CDR3 sequences listed, approximately 95% are singletons. The sample consisted of CD4+ T cells from PBMCs. The receptors were sampled from a human donor with Susac syndrome.

The chain recombines TRBV20-1 with TRBJ2-7; D is possibly TRBD1 or TRBD2 (7 bases each). The CDR3 loop spans 15 amino acids. Trimming removed 6 bases at V and 7 bases at J, with 25 bases between. CDR1 is DFQATT and CDR2 is SNEGSKA in the germline V gene (reference sequence). The CDR3 DNA reads as TGCAGTGCCAAAGATTCAGGCGTCAGGGGGGGGGAGCAGTACTTC. It specifies CSAKDSGVRGGEQYF.

This clonotype showed up just once. The chain is built from TRBV7-3 and TRBJ2-1; possible D gene TRBD2, 7 bases. Germline V CDR1 and CDR2: SGHTA, FQGTGA. Trimming stripped 4 bases from V and 9 bases from J, with 13 bases between. This CDR3 spans 13 amino acids. CDR3 loop: CASSSGGRGEQFF. The CDR3 DNA sequence: TGTGCCAGCAGCTCGGGGGGCCGCGGTGAGCAGTTCTTC.

This clonotype was detected only a few times. The rearrangement joins TRBV7-2 to TRBJ1-1; D is unclear. This CDR3 has 13 residues. Per the germline V gene, CDR1 is SGHTA and CDR2 is FQGNSA. Trimming cost V 3 bases and J 1 base, with 6 bases left between them. CDR3 protein: CASSFSGNTEAFF. CDR3 nucleotide sequence: TGTGCCAGCAGCTTTAGCGGGAACACTGAAGCTTTCTTT.

CDR3 loop: CASSHHEGQGAYEQYF. The CDR3 nucleotides read TGCGCCAGCAGTCACCATGAAGGACAGGGGGCCTACGAGCAGTACTTC. The chain links TRBV23-1 to TRBJ2-7; 10 bases are shared with TRBD1. TRBV23-1 is an ORF for which the function is uncertain. The trim removed 3 bases at V and 2 bases at J, leaving 7 bases unmatched. The CDR3 is 16 residues long.

This chain connects TRBV5-1 to TRBJ2-7, with D maybe TRBD1 (5 bases). This CDR3 comprises 14 residues. The V end was cut by 4 bases, the J end by 0 bases, with 11 bases between. Germline V gene sequence: CDR1 SGHRS, CDR2 YFSETQ. The CDR3 DNA reads TGCGCCAGCAGCCCGACAGCAAACTCCTACGAGCAGTACTTC. Protein sequence: CASSPTANSYEQYF.

This chain joins TRBV5-6 and TRBJ1-5, with TRBD1 matching over 9 bases. Unmatched junction bases numbered 5, after V lost 3 bases and J lost 4 bases. This CDR3 has 15 residues. Germline lookup yields CDR1 SGHDT and CDR2 YYEEEE. The CDR3 spells CASSSGQGGNQPQHF. The CDR3 DNA sequence: TGTGCCAGCAGCTCGGGACAGGGAGGGAATCAGCCCCAGCATTTT.

The gene calls are TRBV2 and TRBJ1-6; no clear D. The germline CDR1 and CDR2 sequences are SNHLY and FYNNEI. V lost 11 bases and J lost 10, with 15 bases in between. The CDR3 consists of 12 residues. The CDR3: CASMRADSPLHF. The CDR3 DNA reads TGTGCCTCCATGCGGGCAGACTCACCCCTCCACTTT.

This chain joins TRBV23-1 and TRBJ2-7, with 7 bases aligning to TRBD2. TRBV23-1 is placed among ORFs of uncertain function. V lost 0 bases and J lost 6; bases outside the gene matches: 14. This CDR3 has 17 residues. CDR3 sequence reads: CASSQSILAGPLLEQYF. The CDR3, as DNA: TGCGCCAGCAGTCAATCGATTTTAGCGGGTCCCCTCCTCGAGCAGTACTTC.

This clonotype was picked up one time. J is TRBJ1-2 and V is TRBV25-1, with 9 bases matching TRBD1. The trim removed 6 bases at V and 4 bases at J, leaving 6 bases unmatched. Germline lookup yields CDR1 MGHDK and CDR2 SYGVNS. This CDR3 comprises 14 residues. The CDR3 loop is CASSQQGAGYGYTF. The DNA for the CDR3 is TGTGCCAGCAGCCAACAGGGGGCGGGCTATGGCTACACCTTC.

This chain uses TRBV7-9 with TRBJ2-3; 10 bases align to TRBD1. The CDR3 runs to 15 residues. Germline-derived CDR1 and CDR2 are SEHNR and FQNEAQ (reference sequence). After removal of 5 bases from V and 3 bases from J, the junction contained 5 bases not matched to a gene. The chain's CDR3 is CASSPGTGVTDTQYF. The CDR3 DNA is TGTGCCAGCAGCCCTGGGACAGGGGTAACAGATACGCAGTATTTT.

The V call is TRBV12-3 or TRBV12-4, the J call TRBJ2-2; the D gene is possibly TRBD1 (5 bases). The V end lost 2 bases, the J end lost 4 bases, and 14 bases lay between the germline ends. The length of the CDR3 is 16 residues. The CDR3 spells CASSLFEGVGTGELFF. The CDR3 nucleotides read TGTGCCAGCAGTTTATTCGAAGGGGTGGGCACCGGGGAGCTGTTTTTT.

The genes are TRBV20-1 and TRBJ1-2; 8 bases line up with TRBD1. J gave up 7 bases and V 6 bases, and 16 bases lay outside the gene matches. Germline lookup yields CDR1 DFQATT and CDR2 SNEGSKA (reference sequence). The CDR3 is 15 amino acids. The CDR3 reads CSAEETGADWGGYTF. In DNA, the CDR3 is TGCAGTGCGGAAGAGACAGGGGCAGATTGGGGTGGCTACACCTTC.

This rearrangement joins TRBV2 to TRBJ1-2, with D maybe TRBD1 (6 bases). The V and J ends lost 6 bases and 4 bases respectively, with 15 bases between them. Germline V lookup: CDR1 SNHLY, CDR2 FYNNEI. There are 14 residues in the CDR3. CDR3 sequence (DNA): TGTGCCAGCAGCCTCGAACAGGGACTCTATGGCTACACCTTC. As protein: CASSLEQGLYGYTF. The whole variable domain, remainder taken from reference TRBV2 and TRBJ1-2, is EPEVTQTPSHQVTQMGQEVILRCVPISNHLYFYWYRQILGQKVEFLVSFYNNEISEKSEIFDDQFSVERPDGSNFTLKIRSTKLEDSAMYFCASSLEQGLYGYTFGSGTRLTVV.

This clonotype appeared a few times. This sequence joins TRBV6-5 and TRBJ2-5; TRBD1 aligns across 8 bases. The germline V gene has CDR1 MNHEY and CDR2 SVGAGI. Losses at the gene ends were 5 bases for V and 2 bases for J; bases not matched to a gene: 4. The CDR3 loop spans 14 amino acids. CDR3 protein: CASSQGQGQETQYF. The CDR3 region has the DNA TGTGCCAGCAGTCAAGGACAGGGTCAAGAGACCCAGTACTTC.

The rearrangement links TRBV6-5 to TRBJ1-5; a possible D gene is TRBD1 (5 bases). CDR3 length: 13 residues. CDR1 and CDR2 from the germline V gene are MNHEY and SVGAGI. V was cut by 6 bases and J by 4 bases, with 10 bases left in between. DNA for the CDR3: TGTGCCAGCAGGAGCGGGGGTAATCAGCCCCAGCATTTT. Translation gives CASRSGGNQPQHF.

This chain uses TRBV20-1 with TRBJ2-5, with 11 bases that match TRBD2. Germline V lookup: CDR1 DFQATT, CDR2 SNEGSKA (reference sequence). With 3 bases clipped from V and 9 bases from J, the junction kept 9 bases outside the gene matches. This CDR3 has 14 residues. CDR3 bases: TGCAGTGCTAGTGGCACTAGCGGGAGTATCGCCCAGTACTTC. Translating gives CSASGTSGSIAQYF.

This clonotype showed up just once. The chain recombines TRBV9 with TRBJ2-1; 8 bases are a match to TRBD2. CDR3 size: 14 residues. The germline CDR1 and CDR2 sequences are SGDLS and YYNGEE. The V segment lost 1 base and the J segment 4 bases; nucleotides outside the gene matches: 1. The CDR3 nucleotides are TGTGCCAGCAGCGTAACTAGCGGATACAATGAGCAGTTCTTC. This gives the protein CASSVTSGYNEQFF.

J is TRBJ2-7 and V is TRBV20-1; 8 bases are a match to TRBD1. CDR1 is DFQATT, CDR2 SNEGSKA, per germline (reference sequence). The CDR3 spans 14 residues. The junction had 11 bases not matched to a gene; V was cut back by 3 bases and J by 7 bases. CDR3 region: CSASGPRGLREQYF. In DNA form, the CDR3 reads TGCAGTGCTAGTGGTCCCAGGGGGCTTCGAGAGCAGTACTTC.

The rearrangement uses TRBV3-1 and TRBJ1-6; D unclear. The CDR3 spans 16 residues. Deletions cut 4 bases from V and 7 bases from J, with 17 bases between. Germline V gives CDR1 LGHDT, CDR2 YNNKEL (reference sequence). The CDR3 DNA is TGTGCCAGCAGCCTAGTTCGTGGGCTCGGCAATTCACCCCTCCACTTT. It encodes CASSLVRGLGNSPLHF.

V and J are TRBV29-1 and TRBJ2-3, with D perhaps assigned TRBD1 or TRBD2 (5 bases each). CDR1 is SQVTM, CDR2 ANQGSEA, per germline. V lost 1 base and J 3 bases, leaving 17 bases between the germline ends. The CDR3 extends over 16 amino acids. DNA for the CDR3: TGCAGCGTTGAAGTCTTTTCGGGGCTAGTAACAGATACGCAGTATTTT. Amino acids: CSVEVFSGLVTDTQYF.

V gene TRBV15 combines with J gene TRBJ2-1; TRBD2 matches at 9 bases. Trimming at V came to 8 bases and at J to 6 bases, leaving 11 bases not matched to a gene. Looked up from germline, CDR1 is LNHNV and CDR2 is YYDKDF (reference sequence). The CDR3 is 15 amino acids. The CDR3 reads CATGRSGRSGNEQFF. The CDR3 DNA reads as TGTGCCACCGGACGTAGCGGGAGATCCGGCAATGAGCAGTTCTTC. Using reference TRBV15 and TRBJ2-1 for the parts outside the CDR3, the full variable domain is DAMVIQNPRYQVTQFGKPVTLSCSQTLNHNVMYWYQQKSSQAPKLLFHYYDKDFNNEADTPDNFQSRRPNTSFCFLDIRSPGLGDTAMYLCATGRSGRSGNEQFFGPGTRLTVL.